This TCR beta chain is drawn from a study of blood T cell repertoires in COVID-19 (dated by TCRdb to the early 2020s). About the investigation overall: Collaborator samples came from the United States, Italy and Spain and covered acute and convalescent phases of COVID-19. The repertoires were released in a freely available public database intended as a resource for research on the immune response to SARS-CoV-2. The sample metadata nearly always contained a de-identified subject ID, COVID-19 status, age in years and sex. Samples were obtained from the ongoing ImmuneRACE study (first 160 participants) and from some 1,300 subjects provided by 6 global collaborators. Subjects who had been exposed to COVID-19, were actively infected with it, or had recovered from it provided the deeply sampled blood TCRbeta repertoires that made up the dataset. The prospective study material was composed of cDNA or gDNA derived from T cells, B-cell-depleted T cells, or PBMCs. Where available, HLA class I and class II types were obtained from metadata supplied by the sample provider rather than from assay-based typing. The study at large found these results: The amount of clinical and demographic metadata varied by source and participant and was provided uncurated.

Concerning this clone: The antigen this receptor binds is unknown. No much larger clone is present one base from it, and per-base qualities are unavailable.

In the prospective study, participants were roughly 18 to 100 years old, resided in fewer than 25 geographic areas of the United States, and were enrolled through a virtual design. Cohort assignment in the prospective study relied on participant-reported clinical history from a screening survey and a study questionnaire. Each participant in the prospective study had whole blood, serum and a nasopharyngeal or oropharyngeal swab collected by mobile phlebotomists. Prospective study participants could optionally give additional blood draws and questionnaires over an approximately 2-month period. Prospective study blood samples were shipped either frozen or at room temperature before DNA extraction. The immunoSEQ Assay, a bias-controlled multiplex PCR, was used to amplify TCRbeta CDR3 regions from genomic DNA. The study's own analysis went as follows. The number of nucleated cells in each sample was estimated from the amplification of reference gene primers within the assay. Sequence reads were collapsed and filtered to measure the absolute abundance of every unique TCRbeta CDR3 rearrangement. For each sample, productive Simpson clonality was calculated by taking the square root of Simpson's diversity index across productive rearrangements. TCRdb holds this immuneACCESS table with in-frame rearrangements only. Some clones are missing; in checked studies, unresolved V genes explain under half, and the rest has no known cause. V, J and clone size derive from that table, while D and trimming were established from the DNA sequence. For this sample there are over 350,000 clones; around 89% appear just once. The top ten constitute approximately 0.96% of the sample.

V is trimmed back by 5 bases and J by 0 bases, and the junction contains 4 bases that no gene match accounts for. From the cysteine up to the phenylalanine, the CDR3 has a length of 16 residues. Kept here is only the CDR3 DNA, which spans 48 bases and is read in frame from base 1. The germline V gene sets CDR1 to KGHDR and CDR2 to SFDVKD. The sequencing input was PBMCs or T cells enriched from blood (not recorded which). Recombination connected TRBV24-1 to TRBJ2-5; 11 bases in the middle match TRBD2. This TCR came from a woman aged 30 to 39 with acute COVID-19. The nucleotides are TGTGCCACCAGTGGGGCTAGCGGGGGGTACCAAGAGACCCAGTACTTC. It encodes CATSGASGGYQETQYF.